This T cell receptor beta chain appears in the sequencing data of a study of Graves' ophthalmopathy and Graves' hyperthyroidism. Study as a whole: Untreated patients at initial diagnosis provided peripheral blood.

Researchers took RNA transcripts and amplified TCR beta CDR3 regions from them. Amplification began with first-round RT-PCR using HTBI primers, then second-round multiplex PCR was performed. TCRdb reprocessed the multiplex PCR reads with MiXCR, giving one entry per CDR3 protein. The sample yields about 740,000 distinct CDR3 sequences, 35% to 50% seen once. The germline gives CDR1 DFQATT, CDR2 SNEGSKA (reference sequence). The length of the CDR3 is 14 residues. V dropped 5 bases and J dropped 1; count of bases not matched to a gene: 8. This chain joins TRBV20-1 and TRBJ2-7; 7 positions match TRBD2. The sequence came from an adult man with Graves' ophthalmopathy. The sequenced sample consisted of peripheral blood. CDR3: CSARSGTGSYEQYF. The CDR3 region has the DNA TGCAGTGCTCGAAGCGGGACGGGATCCTACGAGCAGTACTTC.